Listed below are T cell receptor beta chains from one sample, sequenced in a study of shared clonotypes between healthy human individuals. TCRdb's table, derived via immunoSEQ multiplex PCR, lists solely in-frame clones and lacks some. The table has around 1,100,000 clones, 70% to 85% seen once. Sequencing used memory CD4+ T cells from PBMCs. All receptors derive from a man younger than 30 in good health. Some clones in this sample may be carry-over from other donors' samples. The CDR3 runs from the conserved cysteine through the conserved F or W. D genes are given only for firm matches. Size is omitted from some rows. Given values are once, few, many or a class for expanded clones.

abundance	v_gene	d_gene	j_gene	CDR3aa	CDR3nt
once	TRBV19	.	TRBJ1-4	CASSIIPKYEKLFF	TGTGCCAGTAGTATCATCCCAAAATATGAAAAACTGTTTTTT
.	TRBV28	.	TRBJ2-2	CASSFRSRGTGELFF	TGTGCCAGCAGTTTTCGGTCCCGGGGCACCGGGGAGCTGTTTTTT
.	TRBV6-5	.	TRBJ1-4	CASSYSAGRTNEKLFF	TGTGCCAGCAGTTACTCGGCAGGGAGGACTAATGAAAAACTGTTTTTT
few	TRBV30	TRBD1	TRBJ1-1	CATDRGPTEAFF	TGTGCCACTGACAGGGGGCCCACTGAAGCTTTCTTT
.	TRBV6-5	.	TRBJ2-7	CASSYSPREAYEQYF	TGTGCCAGCAGTTACTCCCCCAGGGAGGCCTACGAGCAGTACTTC
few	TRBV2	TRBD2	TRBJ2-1	CASSVVAAGDEQFF	TGTGCCAGCAGTGTGGTGGCGGCGGGGGATGAGCAGTTCTTC
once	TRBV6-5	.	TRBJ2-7	CASSRDVQAYEQYF	TGTGCCAGCAGTAGGGACGTTCAAGCCTACGAGCAGTACTTC
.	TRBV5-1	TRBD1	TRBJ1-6	CASSPDSQGGPPLHF	TGCGCCAGCAGCCCCGATTCGCAGGGGGGACCACCCCTCCACTTT
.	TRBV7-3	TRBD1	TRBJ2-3	CASSTGGPKDTQYF	TGTGCCAGTTCGACAGGGGGTCCGAAAGATACGCAGTATTTT
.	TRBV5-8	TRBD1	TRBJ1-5	CASSSPDRVVLHQPQHF	TGTGCCAGCAGCTCGCCTGACAGGGTGGTTTTGCATCAGCCCCAGCATTTT
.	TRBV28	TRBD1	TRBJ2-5	CASSSPTGLGQESQYF	TGTGCCAGCAGTTCTCCGACAGGGCTAGGGCAAGAATCCCAGTACTTC
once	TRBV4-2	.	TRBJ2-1	CASRLGGTDNEQFF	TGTGCCAGCAGGCTGGGCGGGACGGACAATGAGCAGTTCTTC
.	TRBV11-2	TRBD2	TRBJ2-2	CASSPGLAGGPNTGELFF	TGTGCCAGCAGCCCTGGACTAGCGGGAGGGCCGAACACCGGGGAGCTGTTTTTT
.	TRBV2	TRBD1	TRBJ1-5	CASSGQGARQPQHF	TGTGCCAGCAGTGGACAGGGGGCTCGACAGCCCCAGCATTTT
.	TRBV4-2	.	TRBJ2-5	CASSQGRVGRGTQYF	TGTGCCAGCAGCCAAGGTCGGGTGGGAAGGGGGACCCAGTACTTC
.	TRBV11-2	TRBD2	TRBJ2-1	CASSLRGSGKENEQFF	TGTGCCAGCAGCCTAAGAGGTAGCGGGAAAGAGAATGAGCAGTTCTTC
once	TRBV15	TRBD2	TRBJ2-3	CATSRRGLAESTDTQYF	TGTGCCACCAGCAGGAGGGGACTAGCGGAAAGCACAGATACGCAGTATTTT
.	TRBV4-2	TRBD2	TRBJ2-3	CASSQDRGLAAYFGTDTQYF	TGTGCCAGCAGCCAAGATCGCGGACTAGCGGCATATTTCGGCACAGATACGCAGTATTTT
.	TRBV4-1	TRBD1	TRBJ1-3	CASSQRFSGQGEGNTIYF	TGCGCCAGCAGCCAAAGGTTCAGTGGACAGGGGGAAGGAAACACCATATATTTT